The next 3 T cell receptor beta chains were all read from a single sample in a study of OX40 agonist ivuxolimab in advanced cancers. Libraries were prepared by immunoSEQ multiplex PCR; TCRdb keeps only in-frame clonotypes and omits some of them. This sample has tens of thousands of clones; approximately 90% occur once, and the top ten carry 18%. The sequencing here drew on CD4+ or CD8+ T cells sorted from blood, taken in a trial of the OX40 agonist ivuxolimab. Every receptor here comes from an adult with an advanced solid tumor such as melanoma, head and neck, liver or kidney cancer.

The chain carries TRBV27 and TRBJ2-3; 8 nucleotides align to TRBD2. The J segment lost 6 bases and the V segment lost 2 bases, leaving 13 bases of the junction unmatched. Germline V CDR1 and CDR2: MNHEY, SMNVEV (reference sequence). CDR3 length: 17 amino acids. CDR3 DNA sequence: TGTGCCAGCAGTTTAGGGCGATTGGGACTAGTTATGGATACGCAGTATTTT. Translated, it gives CASSLGRLGLVMDTQYF.

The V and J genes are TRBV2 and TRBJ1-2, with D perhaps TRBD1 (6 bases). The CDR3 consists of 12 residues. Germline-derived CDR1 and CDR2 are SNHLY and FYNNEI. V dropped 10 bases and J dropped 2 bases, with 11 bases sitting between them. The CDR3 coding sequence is TGTGCCAAGAGACAGGAGAACTATGGCTACACCTTC. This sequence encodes CAKRQENYGYTF.

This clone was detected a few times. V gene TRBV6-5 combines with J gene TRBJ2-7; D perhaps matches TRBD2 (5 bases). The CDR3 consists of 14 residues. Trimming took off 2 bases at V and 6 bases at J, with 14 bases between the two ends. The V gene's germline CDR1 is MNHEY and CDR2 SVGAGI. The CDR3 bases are TGTGCCAGCAGTTACAAAGCTGGAAGCGGCGAGCAGTACTTC. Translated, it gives CASSYKAGSGEQYF.